This T cell receptor beta chain was sequenced in a study of T cells after yellow fever vaccination. Using its own MiXCR run on the 5' RACE reads, TCRdb lists one record per CDR3 protein. This table holds roughly 250,000 distinct CDR3 sequences, 10% to 15% found once. Germline V lookup: CDR1 SGHAT, CDR2 FQNNGV. After removal of 5 bases from V and 9 bases from J, the junction contained 15 bases not matched to a gene. There are 16 residues in the CDR3. There are a few counts of this clonotype. This clonotype was obtained from a man aged 25-45 years who received the YFV17D yellow fever vaccine. The sample here was CD4+ T cells sorted from PBMCs, taken 45 days after the yellow fever booster vaccination. This chain joins TRBV11-2 and TRBJ2-3; 9 positions match TRBD1. CDR3 sequence: CASSPTLGTGRRTQYF. In nucleotides, the CDR3 is TGTGCCAGCAGCCCGACCCTCGGGACAGGGAGGAGGACGCAGTATTTT.